This is a list of T cell receptor beta chains from one sample in a study of cytomegalovirus exposure and HLA in healthy donors. Produced via immunoSEQ multiplex PCR; TCRdb's table is partial and in-frame only. This repertoire shows 170,000 or so clones, approximately 79% found once; its top ten account for 0.69%. The sample taken for sequencing was PBMCs. The receptors derive from a woman in her forties in good health and CMV-seronegative. CDR3s include the opening cysteine and the closing phenylalanine or tryptophan. The D gene is left open where the match is weak. Clone size, where shown, is once, few, many, or a class for clones that have expanded.

>.|16|TRBV18|.|TRBJ1-2
CASSPSIGGDNYGYTF
TGTGCCAGCTCACCAAGCATAGGCGGGGATAACTATGGCTACACCTTC
>.|14|TRBV27|TRBD2|TRBJ2-5
CASSSRGRGETQYF
TGTGCCAGCAGTTCCCGCGGGAGGGGAGAGACCCAGTACTTC
>.|17|TRBV6-1|TRBD1|TRBJ2-2
CASSELLVGDSTGELFF
TGTGCCAGCAGTGAGCTTTTGGTGGGGGACAGCACCGGGGAGCTGTTTTTT
>.|14|TRBV7-2|.|TRBJ2-1
CASSSGLYNNEQFF
TGTGCCAGCAGCTCGGGACTCTACAACAATGAGCAGTTCTTC
>.|16|TRBV19|TRBD1|TRBJ1-6
CASSTLQGGNNSPLHF
TGTGCCAGTAGTACTCTACAGGGGGGCAACAATTCACCCCTCCACTTT
>.|12|TRBV7-9|.|TRBJ1-5
CASSLTQKPQHF
TGTGCCAGCAGCCTCACACAGAAGCCCCAGCATTTT
>.|15|TRBV7-9|TRBD2|TRBJ2-7
CSSSPGLAGSYEQYF
TGTTCCAGCAGCCCGGGACTAGCGGGATCTTACGAGCAGTACTTC
>.|13|TRBV30|.|TRBJ1-2
CGTSDIRNYGYTF
TGTGGAACCTCAGACATCAGGAACTATGGCTACACCTTC
>few|14|TRBV5-1|.|TRBJ2-1
CASRLSGYNGEQFF
TGCGCCAGCCGTCTGTCAGGGTATAACGGTGAGCAGTTCTTC
>.|14|TRBV10-1|TRBD1|TRBJ1-1
CASSSGQGLVEAFF
TGCGCCAGCAGTTCTGGACAGGGGTTGGTTGAAGCTTTCTTT
>.|15|TRBV10-2|TRBD2|TRBJ2-3
CASSVLAGATDTQYF
TGCGCCAGCAGCGTACTAGCGGGAGCCACAGATACGCAGTATTTT
>.|17|TRBV9|TRBD2|TRBJ2-1
CASSVAAGGLSYNEQFF
TGTGCCAGCAGCGTAGCGGCGGGGGGCCTCTCCTACAATGAGCAGTTCTTC
>once|15|TRBV4-2|TRBD2|TRBJ2-7
CASSQGDGGNYEQYF
TGTGCCAGCAGCCAAGGGGACGGGGGGAACTACGAGCAGTACTTC
>.|13|TRBV28|.|TRBJ1-2
CASSATGFYGYTF
TGTGCCAGCAGCGCCACAGGCTTCTATGGCTACACCTTC
>.|16|TRBV7-2|TRBD2|TRBJ2-1
CASSAPGLAEGNEQFF
TGTGCCAGCAGCGCCCCGGGACTAGCGGAGGGTAATGAGCAGTTCTTC
>.|16|TRBV7-2|.|TRBJ2-7
CASSGRLTGPPYEQYF
TGTGCCAGCAGCGGACGTTTGACAGGCCCGCCCTACGAGCAGTACTTC
>.|19|TRBV4-1|TRBD1|TRBJ2-1
CASSQLSPGDSRDLNEQFF
TGCGCCAGCAGCCAACTCTCCCCCGGGGACAGTCGGGACCTAAATGAGCAGTTCTTC
>.|16|TRBV11-2|TRBD2|TRBJ2-3
CASSPPGLAGTDTQYF
TGTGCCAGCAGCCCGCCCGGACTAGCGGGAACAGATACGCAGTATTTT
>.|14|TRBV11-2|.|TRBJ2-7
CASSLETGLYEQYF
TGTGCCAGCAGCTTAGAGACAGGACTCTACGAGCAGTACTTC
>.|13|TRBV2|.|TRBJ2-1
CASSVFSYNEQFF
TGTGCCAGCAGTGTCTTCTCCTACAATGAGCAGTTCTTC
>.|16|TRBV4-1|.|TRBJ1-4
CASSQGPGVANEKLFF
TGCGCCAGCAGCCAAGGCCCCGGGGTTGCTAATGAAAAACTGTTTTTT
>few|16|TRBV14|TRBD2|TRBJ2-1
CARVPPGAGGLNEQFF
TGTGCCAGAGTCCCCCCTGGGGCGGGAGGACTCAATGAGCAGTTCTTC
>.|14|TRBV30|TRBD2|TRBJ2-1
CAWRLAGGGNEQFF
TGTGCCTGGAGGTTAGCGGGGGGCGGGAATGAGCAGTTCTTC
>.|14|TRBV2|.|TRBJ1-2
CASSEAAGAGGYTF
TGTGCCAGCAGTGAAGCGGCAGGGGCCGGTGGCTACACCTTC
>.|12|TRBV29-1|TRBD2|TRBJ2-1
CSVAGRGEEQFF
TGCAGCGTTGCTGGGCGGGGGGAAGAGCAGTTCTTC
>.|15|TRBV5-5|.|TRBJ1-5
CASSLGIAGNQPQHF
TGTGCCAGCAGCTTGGGGATAGCTGGCAATCAGCCCCAGCATTTT
>.|13|TRBV5-1|.|TRBJ1-2
CASSLGSQGGYTF
TGCGCCAGCAGCTTGGGGAGTCAGGGCGGCTACACCTTC
>.|14|TRBV28|.|TRBJ2-3
CASRSGTSTDTQYF
TGTGCCAGCAGGAGCGGGACAAGCACAGATACGCAGTATTTT
>.|11|TRBV29-1|.|TRBJ2-1
CSVDRANEQFF
TGCAGCGTTGACAGGGCCAATGAGCAGTTCTTC